Each of the 4 T cell receptor beta chains below was sequenced from the same sample in a study of blood T cell repertoires in COVID-19. The repertoire was sequenced with immunoSEQ multiplex PCR; TCRdb's copy has only in-frame clones and lacks some. This sample yields 190,000 or so clones, of which around 87% are seen a single time; roughly 2.6% belongs to the top ten. Sequenced: peripheral blood. All receptors derive from a man between 40 and 49 years old with active or convalescent COVID-19.

The chain is built from TRBV6-6 and TRBJ1-1, with TRBD1 identical over 8 bases. The V and J ends lost 5 bases and 9 bases, in that order; junction bases with no gene match: 14. The CDR3 loop spans 15 amino acids. Germline-derived CDR1 and CDR2 are MNHNY and SVGAGI (reference sequence). The CDR3 loop is CASSDRGQWGIKAFF. The CDR3, as DNA: TGTGCCAGCAGTGACAGGGGACAGTGGGGAATTAAAGCTTTCTTT.

This rearrangement joins TRBV28 to TRBJ2-7, with no clear D. V was cut by 0 bases and J by 6 bases, with 15 bases left in between. Germline V lookup: CDR1 MDHEN, CDR2 SYDVKM. The CDR3 extends over 15 amino acids. CDR3 DNA: TGTGCCAGCAGTTTATGGGCAGGTCTGAGCTCCGAGCAGTACTTC. This gives the protein CASSLWAGLSSEQYF.

This clone was found a few times. The chain recombines TRBV5-4 with TRBJ1-2, with D maybe TRBD1 (6 bases). From germline, CDR1 is SGHNT and CDR2 YYREEE (reference sequence). CDR3 length: 13 amino acids. With 1 base removed from V and 8 bases from J, the gap between germline ends came to 12 bases. For the CDR3, the DNA is TGTGCCAGCAGCTTGTCGGGGACAAAGGGCTACACCTTC. It codes for CASSLSGTKGYTF.

The gene calls are TRBV4-3 and TRBJ1-4; TRBD1 is a possible D gene (5 bases). Trimming removed 0 bases from V and 11 bases from J, with 16 bases in between. The CDR3 runs 15 residues. In germline, CDR1 is LGHNA, CDR2 YSLEER. CDR3 in DNA: TGCGCCAGCAGCCAAGAAGGTCGGGCGGGGCGGAAACTGTTTTTT. Protein product: CASSQEGRAGRKLFF.